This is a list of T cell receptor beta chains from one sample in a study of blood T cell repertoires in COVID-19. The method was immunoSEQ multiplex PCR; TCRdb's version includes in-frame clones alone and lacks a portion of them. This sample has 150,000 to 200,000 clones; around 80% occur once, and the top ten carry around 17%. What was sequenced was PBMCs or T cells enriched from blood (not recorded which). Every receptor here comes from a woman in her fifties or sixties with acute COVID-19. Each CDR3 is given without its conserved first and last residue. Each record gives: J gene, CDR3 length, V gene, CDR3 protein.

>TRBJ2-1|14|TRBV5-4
ASSPGWTGSYNEQF
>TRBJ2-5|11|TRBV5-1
ASSLAGGETQY
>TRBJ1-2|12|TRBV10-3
ATRTGGTNYGYT
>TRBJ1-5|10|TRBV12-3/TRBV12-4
ASSFESQPQH
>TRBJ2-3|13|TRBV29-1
SVGRDRGRRDTQY
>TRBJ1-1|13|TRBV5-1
ASSLAPTGATEAF
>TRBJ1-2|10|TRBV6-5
ASSYRGQGYT
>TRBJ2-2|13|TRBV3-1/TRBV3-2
ASSPSRGNTGELF
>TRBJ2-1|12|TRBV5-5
ASSDNNSQGASF
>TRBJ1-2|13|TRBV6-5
ASSYSWRENYGYT
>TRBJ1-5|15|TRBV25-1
ASSERARGIGNQPQH
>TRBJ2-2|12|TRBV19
ASSGGQGAWELF
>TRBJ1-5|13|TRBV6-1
ASSETYRGNQPQH
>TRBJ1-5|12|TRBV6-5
ASSSATGDQPQH
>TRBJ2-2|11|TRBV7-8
ASRGAKTGELF
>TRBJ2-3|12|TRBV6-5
ASSRGGALYTQY
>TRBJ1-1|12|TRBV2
ASSGQGTATEAF
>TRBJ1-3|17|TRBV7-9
ASSGRRIQGGISGNTIY
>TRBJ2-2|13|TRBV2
ASSVQGANTGELF
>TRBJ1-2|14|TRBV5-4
ASSIPRGQVSYGYT
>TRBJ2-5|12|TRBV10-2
ASSVPGQRETQY
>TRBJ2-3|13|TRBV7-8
ASSLVSVGTDTQY
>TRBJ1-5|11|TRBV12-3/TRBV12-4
ASSLLNNQPQH
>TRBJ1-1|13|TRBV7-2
ASSPRTGGDGEAF
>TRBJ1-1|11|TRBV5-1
ASSPGQYTEAF
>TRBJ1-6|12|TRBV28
ASAGHRTNSPLH
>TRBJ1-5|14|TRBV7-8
ASSPGTGSVNQPQH
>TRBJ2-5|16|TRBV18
ASSPGLAGATGGETQY
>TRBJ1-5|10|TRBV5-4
ASSSPNQPQH
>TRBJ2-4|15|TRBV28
ASSLVQVGLAKNIQY
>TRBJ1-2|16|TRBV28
ASSFPQETGGVRYGYT
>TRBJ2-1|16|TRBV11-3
ASSPGSGGPSSYNEQF
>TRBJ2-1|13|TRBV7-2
ASSSRTGAYNEQF
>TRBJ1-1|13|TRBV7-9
ASSNGQVKNTEAF
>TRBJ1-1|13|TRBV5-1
ASSSQGAGTTEAF
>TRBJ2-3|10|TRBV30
AWAPGGDTQY
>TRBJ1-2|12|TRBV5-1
ASSLGQPDYGYT